The clone carrying this T cell receptor beta chain was counted once. Germline CDR1 reads LGHDT; CDR2 reads YNNKEL (reference sequence). This CDR3 is 17 amino acids long. Deletions cut 1 base from V and 6 bases from J, with 21 bases between. This sample is part of a study of blood T cell repertoires in COVID-19. Study-level background: Donors in the United States, Italy and Spain gave samples during acute or convalescent COVID-19. Sample material is recorded as cDNA or gDNA derived from T cells, B-cell-depleted T cells, or PBMCs.

Methods used by the authors: Amplification of reference gene primers was used by the study to estimate nucleated cell counts. Clones were sequenced by immunoSEQ multiplex PCR, and TCRdb holds only the in-frame ones, with some missing. Clonal size and the V and J genes are those of that table, whereas D and trimming came from the DNA. The sample carries 30,000 to 35,000 clones, about 72% recorded once. The origin of this receptor is an older woman with acute or convalescent COVID-19. Sequenced input: peripheral blood. The J gene is TRBJ1-2, the V gene TRBV3-1 (or the pseudogene TRBV3-2); D is perhaps TRBD1 (5 bases). Here the CDR3 reads CASSQGGDPAWGDGYTF. DNA of the CDR3: TGTGCCAGCAGCCAAGGTGGGGATCCGGCCTGGGGGGATGGCTACACCTTC.